These 10 T cell receptor beta chains originate from one sample sequenced in a study of T-cell reconstitution after alpha-beta-depleted transplantation in children (dated by TCRdb to 2015 to 2016). Library creation used PCR. Sequencing used an Illumina HiSeq 2500. Molecular barcoding was employed in the preparation of TCR libraries, with unique molecular identifiers being used to normalize TCRbeta repertoire quantification. TCRdb applied fastp at Q25 and MiXCR to the public reads, then kept only in-frame beta chains. Identical CDR3 protein sequences are pooled into one entry, listed with their most common genes and DNA. The sample data list 200,000 to 250,000 distinct CDR3 sequences, and roughly 8.2% of these were observed just once. 6.3% of the sample lies in the top ten. What the treatment or condition label conveys for this sample: allogeneic hematopoietic cell transplantation with graft depleted of TCRalphabeta T cells and CD19 B cells.

This specimen consisted of PBMCs, mostly from graft donor cells, obtained 180 days after TCRalphabeta/CD19-depleted stem cell transplant. The receptors originated from a male patient younger than 18 who had a stem cell transplant for acute lymphoblastic leukemia, so the T cells may come from the graft donor.

This rearrangement joins TRBV18 to TRBJ2-4; possibly TRBD2 for D (5 bases). This CDR3 has 14 residues. Germline V gene data show CDR1 as KGHSH and CDR2 as LQKENI. Trimming shortened V by 3 bases and J by 10 bases, and 16 bases separated the two germline ends. The DNA for the CDR3 is TGTGCCAGCTCACCTGTAAACTTCGGGGAAATTCAGTACTTC. Translation gives CASSPVNFGEIQYF.

This clonotype showed up many times. The V call is TRBV12-3 or TRBV12-4, the J call TRBJ2-7; D gene ambiguous. V gave up 1 base and J gave up 6 bases, with 13 bases separating them. This CDR3 contains 14 residues. In nucleotides, the CDR3 is TGTGCCAGCAGTTTAGGGCACCAAAGTGTCGAGCAGTACTTC. Translating it yields CASSLGHQSVEQYF.

This clonotype was observed at least ten times. This chain uses TRBV5-1 with TRBJ2-5; 12 bases match TRBD2. The length of the CDR3 is 16 residues. CDR1 is SGHRS and CDR2 is YFSETQ in the germline V gene. Trimming at V came to 1 base and at J to 3 bases, leaving 4 bases not matched to a gene. DNA of the CDR3: TGCGCCAGCAGCTTGTCGACTAGCGGGAGTGAAGAGACCCAGTACTTC. Protein: CASSLSTSGSEETQYF.

This clonotype was counted ten times or more. The chain recombines TRBV29-1 with TRBJ1-1; possible D gene TRBD1, 5 bases. This CDR3 region has 12 residues. The germline CDR1 and CDR2 sequences are SQVTM and ANQGSEA. V lost 5 bases and J lost 5, with 12 bases in between. CDR3 bases: TGCAGCGTTTACAGGTGGGAAACTGAAGCTTTCTTT. Translating gives CSVYRWETEAFF.

This clonotype was picked up many times. The chain employs TRBV6-5 and TRBJ1-5; D uncertain. The CDR3 has 12 residues. Germline V lookup: CDR1 MNHEY, CDR2 SVGAGI. V gave up 5 bases and J gave up 7 bases, with 9 bases separating them. The CDR3 DNA follows: TGTGCCAGCAGTACAACCGGCCAGCCCCAGCATTTT. Protein sequence: CASSTTGQPQHF.

This clonotype has a count of ten or more. The V and J genes are TRBV5-1 and TRBJ2-6; the D gene is possibly TRBD2 (6 bases). CDR1 and CDR2 (germline): SGHRS, YFSETQ. The CDR3 length is 15 residues. The V end was cut by 6 bases, the J end by 4 bases, with 14 bases between. This CDR3 reads CASTLEGAGANVLTF. The CDR3 DNA follows: TGCGCCAGCACCCTGGAGGGAGCCGGGGCCAACGTCCTGACTTTC.

This clonotype showed up many times. The J gene is TRBJ1-6, the V gene TRBV12-3 or TRBV12-4, with unresolved D. CDR3 length: 14 amino acids. The V and J ends lost 3 bases and 6 bases respectively, with 9 bases between them. The CDR3 reads CASSFGGANSPLHF. The CDR3 DNA sequence: TGTGCCAGCAGTTTTGGAGGCGCTAATTCACCCCTCCACTTT.

This clonotype was recorded at least ten times. The chain carries TRBV6-5 and TRBJ2-3; the D gene is possibly TRBD2 (6 bases). The CDR3 extends over 12 amino acids. Germline V lookup: CDR1 MNHEY, CDR2 SVGAGI. Deletions cut 9 bases from V and 2 bases from J, with 9 bases between. CDR3 coding DNA: TGTGCCAGTGGAGGGTCCACAGATACGCAGTATTTT. This sequence encodes CASGGSTDTQYF.

This clonotype was detected ten times or more. The CDR3 DNA sequence: TGCAGCGTCTCGCAACAGGGAAACACCATATATTTT. Its protein product is CSVSQQGNTIYF. The J gene is TRBJ1-3, the V gene TRBV29-1, with D hard to call. This CDR3 spans 12 amino acids. From germline, CDR1 is SQVTM and CDR2 ANQGSEA. Trimming took off 6 bases at V and 4 bases at J, with 10 bases between the two ends.

The chain couples TRBV5-1 to TRBJ2-1; D not certain. The CDR3 runs to 13 residues. V dropped 0 bases and J dropped 6 bases, with 7 bases sitting between them. CDR1 is SGHRS and CDR2 is YFSETQ in the germline V gene. The CDR3 DNA reads as TGCGCCAGCAGCTTGGACTCCCCCAATGAGCAGTTCTTC. It encodes CASSLDSPNEQFF.